This T cell receptor beta chain comes out of a study of regulatory T cells in long-lasting Graves disease. Study-wide results and limits: Segments TRBV28, TRBJ1-2 and TRBJ2-5 showed preferential usage in persistent disease. Persistent Graves' cases showed lower TCR diversity than newly diagnosed cases.

Sequencing libraries for TCR beta were prepared with iRepertoire HTBI primers and Arm-PCR of CDR3 regions. MiXCR, applied by TCRdb to the multiplex PCR reads, yields one record per CDR3 protein. The table has 450,000 or so distinct CDR3 sequences, less than 25% seen once. Documented time point: persistent/refractory GD, antithyroid drugs over 5 years with positive TRAb. RNA isolated from PBMCs was used to make the TCR library. Looked up from germline, CDR1 is KGHDR and CDR2 is SFDVKD. CDR3 length: 14 amino acids. Deletions cut 5 bases from V and 4 bases from J, with 11 bases between. The table lists this clonotype with many counts. Its antigen remains unknown.

Here the sequenced sample was peripheral blood mononuclear cells (PBMCs), taken when the disease was refractory, from a patient treated with antithyroid drugs. This TCR derives from a female donor with Graves disease. The rearrangement joins TRBV24-1 to TRBJ1-5, with D unclear. CDR3 in amino acids: CATSVSGFNQPQHF. The CDR3 DNA is TGTGCCACCAGTGTGTCAGGCTTTAATCAGCCCCAGCATTTT.